This T cell receptor (beta chain) was captured in a study of shared clonotypes between healthy human individuals. About the study: Donors had three CD4 naive, three CD4 memory, two CD8 naive and one CD8 memory plate apiece.

The method was immunoSEQ multiplex PCR; TCRdb's version includes in-frame clones alone and lacks a portion of them. The table includes roughly 500,000 clones, more than 95% detected once. The CDR3 runs to 17 residues. V lost 3 bases, J lost 0 bases, and 8 bases stayed unmatched. Germline CDR1 is MGHRA and CDR2 is YSYEKL. This TCR was sampled from a woman in her 30s in good health. The chain joins TRBV4-1 to TRBJ2-1; 7 nucleotides match TRBD2. Source material: naive CD4+ T cells sorted from blood. Subset meaning: CD45RA+ positively selected. DNA of the CDR3: TGCGCCAGCAGCCAGATCCTAGCGGTCAGCTCCTACAATGAGCAGTTCTTC. Translation: CASSQILAVSSYNEQFF.